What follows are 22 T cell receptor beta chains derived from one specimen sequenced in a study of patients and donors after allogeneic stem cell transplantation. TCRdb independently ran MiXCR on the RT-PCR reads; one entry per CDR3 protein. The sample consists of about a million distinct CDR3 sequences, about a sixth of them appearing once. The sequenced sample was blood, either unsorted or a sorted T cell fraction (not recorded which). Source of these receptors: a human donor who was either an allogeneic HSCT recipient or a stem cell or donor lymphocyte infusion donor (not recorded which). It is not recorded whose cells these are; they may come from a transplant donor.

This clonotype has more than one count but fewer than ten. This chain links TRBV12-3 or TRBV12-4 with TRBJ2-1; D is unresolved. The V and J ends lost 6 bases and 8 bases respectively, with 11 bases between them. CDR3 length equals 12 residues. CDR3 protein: CASSFFLDEQFF. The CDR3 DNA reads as TGTGCCAGCAGCTTCTTCCTTGATGAGCAGTTCTTC.

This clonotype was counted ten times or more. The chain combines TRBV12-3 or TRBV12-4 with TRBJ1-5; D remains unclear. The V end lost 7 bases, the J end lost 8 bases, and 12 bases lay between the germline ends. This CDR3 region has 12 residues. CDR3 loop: CASNSFREPQHF. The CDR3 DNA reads TGTGCCAGCAATTCGTTTCGGGAGCCCCAGCATTTT.

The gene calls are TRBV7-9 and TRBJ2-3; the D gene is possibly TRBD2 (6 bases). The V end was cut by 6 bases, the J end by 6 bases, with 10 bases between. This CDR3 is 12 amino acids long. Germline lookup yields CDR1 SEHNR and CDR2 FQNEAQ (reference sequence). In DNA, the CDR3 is TGTGCCAGCAGGTCTAGCGAGGATACGCAGTATTTT. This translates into CASRSSEDTQYF. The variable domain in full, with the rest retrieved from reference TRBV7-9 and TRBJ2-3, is DTGVSQNPRHKITKRGQNVTFRCDPISEHNRLYWYRQTLGQGPEFLTYFQNEAQLEKSRLLSDRFSAERPKGSFSTLEIQRTEQGDSAMYLCASRSSEDTQYFGPGTRLTVL.

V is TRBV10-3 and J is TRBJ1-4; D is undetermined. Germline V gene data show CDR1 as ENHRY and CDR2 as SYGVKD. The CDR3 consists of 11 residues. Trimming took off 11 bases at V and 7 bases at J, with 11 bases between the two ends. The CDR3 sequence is CAAGFSEKLFF. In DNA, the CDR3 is TGTGCCGCCGGGTTTTCTGAAAAACTGTTTTTT.

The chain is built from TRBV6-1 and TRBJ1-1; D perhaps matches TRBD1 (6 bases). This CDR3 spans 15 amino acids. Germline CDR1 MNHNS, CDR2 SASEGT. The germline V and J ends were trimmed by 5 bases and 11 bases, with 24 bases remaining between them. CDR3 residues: CASSPMLGAGTWAFF. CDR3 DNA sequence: TGTGCCAGCAGTCCTATGCTGGGTGCTGGGACATGGGCTTTCTTT.

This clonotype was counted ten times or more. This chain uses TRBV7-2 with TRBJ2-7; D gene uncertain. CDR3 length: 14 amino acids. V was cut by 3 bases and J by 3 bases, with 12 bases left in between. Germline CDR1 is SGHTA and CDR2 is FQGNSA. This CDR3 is CASSLSREVYEQYF. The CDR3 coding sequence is TGTGCCAGCAGCTTGTCTAGGGAAGTCTACGAGCAGTACTTC.

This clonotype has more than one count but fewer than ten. The CDR3 nucleotides are TGCAGCGTTGCTGACGTTACCTACGAGCAGTACTTC. Translating it yields CSVADVTYEQYF. The J gene is TRBJ2-7, the V gene TRBV29-1; D is ambiguous. This CDR3 region has 12 residues. Germline V gene sequence: CDR1 SQVTM, CDR2 ANQGSEA. Trimming took 4 bases from V and 2 from J, leaving 9 bases between them.

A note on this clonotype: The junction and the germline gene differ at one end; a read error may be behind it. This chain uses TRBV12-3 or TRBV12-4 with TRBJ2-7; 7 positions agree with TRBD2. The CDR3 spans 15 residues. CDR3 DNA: TGTGCCAGCAGTTTAGCGGGAGGGCCCTCCCACGAGCAGTACTTC. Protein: CASSLAGGPSHEQYF.

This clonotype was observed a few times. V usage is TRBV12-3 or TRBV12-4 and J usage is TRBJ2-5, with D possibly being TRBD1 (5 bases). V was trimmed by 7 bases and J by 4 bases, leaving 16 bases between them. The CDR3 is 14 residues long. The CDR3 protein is CASTPPARVETQYF. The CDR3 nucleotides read TGTGCCAGCACCCCCCCCGCCAGGGTAGAGACCCAGTACTTC.

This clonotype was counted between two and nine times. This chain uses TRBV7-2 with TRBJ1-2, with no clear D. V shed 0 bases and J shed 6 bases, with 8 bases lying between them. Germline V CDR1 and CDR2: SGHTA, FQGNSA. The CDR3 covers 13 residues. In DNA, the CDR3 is TGTGCCAGCAGCTTAGCGACCCGTAATGGCTACACCTTC. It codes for CASSLATRNGYTF.

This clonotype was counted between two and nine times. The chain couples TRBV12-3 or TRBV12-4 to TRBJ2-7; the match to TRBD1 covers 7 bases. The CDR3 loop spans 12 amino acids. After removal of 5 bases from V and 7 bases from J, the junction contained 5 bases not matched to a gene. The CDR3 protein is CASSAQGWEQYF. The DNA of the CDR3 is TGTGCCAGCAGTGCACAGGGGTGGGAGCAGTACTTC.

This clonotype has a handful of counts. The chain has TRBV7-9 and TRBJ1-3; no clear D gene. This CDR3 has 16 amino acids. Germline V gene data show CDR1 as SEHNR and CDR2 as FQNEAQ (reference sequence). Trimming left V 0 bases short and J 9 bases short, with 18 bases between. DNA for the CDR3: TGTGCCAGCAGCTTAGCGCTCGGTACTCTGGAAACCACCATATATTTT. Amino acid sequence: CASSLALGTLETTIYF. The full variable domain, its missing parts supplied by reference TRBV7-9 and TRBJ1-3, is DTGVSQNPRHKITKRGQNVTFRCDPISEHNRLYWYRQTLGQGPEFLTYFQNEAQLEKSRLLSDRFSAERPKGSFSTLEIQRTEQGDSAMYLCASSLALGTLETTIYFGEGSWLTVV.

The CDR3 here is CASKSNRRSNQPQHF. The CDR3 DNA sequence: TGTGCCAGCAAATCTAATCGACGGAGCAATCAGCCCCAGCATTTT. V usage is TRBV12-3 or TRBV12-4 and J usage is TRBJ1-5, with D unclear. CDR3 length equals 15 residues. V lost 7 bases, J lost 1 base, and 14 bases lay in between.

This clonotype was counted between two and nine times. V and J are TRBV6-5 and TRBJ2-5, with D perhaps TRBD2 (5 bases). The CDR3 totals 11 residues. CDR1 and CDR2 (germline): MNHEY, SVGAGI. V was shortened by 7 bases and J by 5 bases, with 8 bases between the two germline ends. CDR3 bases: TGTGCCAGCAATCGAGGGGAGACCCAGTACTTC. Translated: CASNRGETQYF.

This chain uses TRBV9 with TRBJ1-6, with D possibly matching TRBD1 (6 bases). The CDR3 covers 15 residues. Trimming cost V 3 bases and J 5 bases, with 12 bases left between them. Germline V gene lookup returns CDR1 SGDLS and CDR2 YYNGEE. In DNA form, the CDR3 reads TGTGCCAGCAGCGCCCTCCAGGGGAATAATTCACCCCTCCACTTT. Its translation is CASSALQGNNSPLHF. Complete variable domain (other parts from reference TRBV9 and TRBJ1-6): DSGVTQTPKHLITATGQRVTLRCSPRSGDLSVYWYQQSLDQGLQFLIQYYNGEERAKGNILERFSAQQFPDLHSELNLSSLELGDSALYFCASSALQGNNSPLHFGNGTRLTVT.

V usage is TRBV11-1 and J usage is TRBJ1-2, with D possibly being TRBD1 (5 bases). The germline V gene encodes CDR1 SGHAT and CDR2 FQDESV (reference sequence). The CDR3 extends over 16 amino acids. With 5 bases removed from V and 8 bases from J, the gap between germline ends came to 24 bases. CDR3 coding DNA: TGTGCCAGCAGCAACTCCCGGGACCAAGCCTTGGGGGGCTACACCTTC. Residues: CASSNSRDQALGGYTF.

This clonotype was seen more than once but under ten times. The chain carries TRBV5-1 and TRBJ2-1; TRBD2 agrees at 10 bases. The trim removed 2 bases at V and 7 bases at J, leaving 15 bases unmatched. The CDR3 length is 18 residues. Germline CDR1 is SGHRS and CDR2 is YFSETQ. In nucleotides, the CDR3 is TGCGCCAGCAGCTTTCCGGGACTAGCGTGGGAAGGTGGAAATGAGCAGTTCTTC. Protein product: CASSFPGLAWEGGNEQFF.

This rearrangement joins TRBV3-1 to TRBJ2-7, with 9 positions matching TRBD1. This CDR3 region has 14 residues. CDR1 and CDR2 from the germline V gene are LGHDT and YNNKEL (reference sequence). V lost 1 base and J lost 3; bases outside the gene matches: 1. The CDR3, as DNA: TGTGCCAGCAGCCAAGGGGACAGGGACTACGAGCAGTACTTC. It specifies CASSQGDRDYEQYF.

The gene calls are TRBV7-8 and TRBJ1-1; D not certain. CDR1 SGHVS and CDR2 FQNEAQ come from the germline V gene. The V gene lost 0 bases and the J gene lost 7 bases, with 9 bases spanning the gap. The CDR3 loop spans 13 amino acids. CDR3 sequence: CASSLAGTGEAFF. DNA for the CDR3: TGTGCCAGCAGCTTAGCTGGAACCGGTGAAGCTTTCTTT.

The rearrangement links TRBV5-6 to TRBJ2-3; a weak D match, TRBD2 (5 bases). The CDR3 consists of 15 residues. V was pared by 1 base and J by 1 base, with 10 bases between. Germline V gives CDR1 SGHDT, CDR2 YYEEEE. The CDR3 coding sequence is TGTGCCAGCAGCTTGCGGAGGATCCGCACAGATACGCAGTATTTT. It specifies CASSLRRIRTDTQYF.

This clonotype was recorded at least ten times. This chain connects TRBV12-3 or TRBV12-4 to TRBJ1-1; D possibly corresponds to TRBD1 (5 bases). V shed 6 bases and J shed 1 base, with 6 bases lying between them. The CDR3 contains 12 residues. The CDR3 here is CASRDKNTEAFF. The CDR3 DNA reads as TGTGCCAGCAGGGACAAGAACACTGAAGCTTTCTTT.

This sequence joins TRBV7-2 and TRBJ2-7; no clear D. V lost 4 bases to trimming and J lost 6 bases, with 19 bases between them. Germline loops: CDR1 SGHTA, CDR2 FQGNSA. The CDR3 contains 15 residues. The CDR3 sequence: CASSSPRRVGSEQYF. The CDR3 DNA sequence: TGTGCCAGCAGCTCCCCTAGAAGGGTCGGCAGCGAGCAGTACTTC.